The rows below give T cell receptor beta chains drawn from one sample of a study of blood T cell repertoires in COVID-19. Profiling relied on immunoSEQ multiplex PCR, and the TCRdb table lists in-frame clones only, not all of them. The table includes about 160,000 clones, approximately 80% detected once. Sequenced sample: peripheral blood. These TCRs come from a man in his sixties or seventies who had recovered from COVID-19. The CDR3 runs from the conserved cysteine through the conserved F or W. The D gene is left open where the match is weak. For some rows the clone size is stated as once, few or many, or as a class when expanded; others skip it.

V: TRBV5-1; size: once; J: TRBJ1-3; D: -; CDR3: CASSPPGSGNTIYF; DNA: TGCGCCAGCAGCCCACCGGGCTCTGGAAACACCATATATTTT
V: TRBV11-1; size: -; J: TRBJ1-4; D: -; CDR3: CASSPELGTTNEKLFF; DNA: TGTGCCAGCAGCCCAGAACTGGGCACAACTAATGAAAAACTGTTTTTT
V: TRBV12-3/TRBV12-4; size: -; J: TRBJ2-1; D: -; CDR3: CASTRGENNEQFF; DNA: TGTGCCAGCACCAGAGGTGAAAACAATGAGCAGTTCTTC
V: TRBV6-2/TRBV6-3; size: -; J: TRBJ2-1; D: TRBD2; CDR3: CASSLYSGRAVDEQFF; DNA: TGTGCCAGCAGCCTATATAGCGGGAGGGCGGTAGATGAGCAGTTCTTC
V: TRBV3-1/TRBV3-2; size: -; J: TRBJ1-5; D: -; CDR3: CASSQGPNQPQHF; DNA: TGTGCCAGCAGTCAAGGGCCGAATCAGCCCCAGCATTTT
V: TRBV19; size: -; J: TRBJ2-7; D: TRBD1; CDR3: CASSQRTGSSYEQYF; DNA: TGTGCCAGTAGTCAAAGGACAGGGAGCTCCTACGAGCAGTACTTC
V: TRBV6-5; size: -; J: TRBJ2-1; D: TRBD1; CDR3: CASIGTEIYNEQFF; DNA: TGTGCCAGTATCGGGACAGAGATTTACAATGAGCAGTTCTTC
V: TRBV5-1; size: -; J: TRBJ1-4; D: TRBD1; CDR3: CASSLVQGATNEKLFF; DNA: TGCGCCAGCAGCTTGGTTCAGGGGGCAACTAATGAAAAACTGTTTTTT
V: TRBV24-1; size: -; J: TRBJ2-5; D: -; CDR3: CATSDFQSGIRVPETQYF; DNA: TGTGCCACCAGTGATTTCCAATCGGGCATCAGGGTTCCGGAGACCCAGTACTTC
V: TRBV24-1; size: -; J: TRBJ2-1; D: TRBD2; CDR3: CATSDTSRGGEQFF; DNA: TGTGCCACCAGCGACACATCCCGGGGAGGGGAGCAGTTCTTC
V: TRBV14; size: -; J: TRBJ2-7; D: -; CDR3: CASSQRVDPYEQYF; DNA: TGTGCCAGCAGCCAACGGGTCGACCCGTACGAGCAGTACTTC
V: TRBV4-1; size: -; J: TRBJ1-2; D: TRBD1; CDR3: CASTPRPFRQGAPGYTF; DNA: TGCGCCAGCACCCCAAGACCCTTTAGACAGGGGGCCCCCGGCTACACCTTC
V: TRBV5-1; size: -; J: TRBJ2-5; D: -; CDR3: CASRTGFQETQYF; DNA: TGCGCCAGCAGAACAGGATTCCAAGAGACCCAGTACTTC
V: TRBV19; size: -; J: TRBJ1-5; D: TRBD1; CDR3: CASSTPDRVLLSNQPQHF; DNA: TGTGCCAGTAGTACGCCCGACAGGGTCTTACTTAGCAATCAGCCCCAGCATTTT
V: TRBV10-3; size: -; J: TRBJ2-3; D: TRBD2; CDR3: CAISPGLYTDTQYF; DNA: TGTGCCATCAGCCCGGGACTATACACAGATACGCAGTATTTT
V: TRBV30; size: -; J: TRBJ2-1; D: TRBD2; CDR3: CAWGNSGTSGSSEQFF; DNA: TGTGCCTGGGGCAATTCCGGGACTAGCGGTTCCAGTGAGCAGTTCTTC
V: TRBV12-3/TRBV12-4; size: -; J: TRBJ1-2; D: TRBD1; CDR3: CASSLGQGVF; DNA: TGTGCCAGCAGTTTAGGACAGGGCGTCTTC
V: TRBV3-1/TRBV3-2; size: -; J: TRBJ2-7; D: TRBD2; CDR3: CASSQGPSGGYEQYF; DNA: TGTGCCAGCAGCCAAGGTCCTAGCGGAGGCTACGAGCAGTACTTC
V: TRBV13; size: -; J: TRBJ2-1; D: -; CDR3: CASSSPQGAGYNEQFF; DNA: TGTGCCAGCAGCTCACCCCAGGGCGCTGGCTACAATGAGCAGTTCTTC
V: TRBV4-1; size: -; J: TRBJ2-7; D: -; CDR3: CASSQFRTEYEQYF; DNA: TGCGCCAGCAGCCAATTCCGGACTGAGTACGAGCAGTACTTC
V: TRBV6-5; size: -; J: TRBJ2-6; D: -; CDR3: CASSYATGSGANVLTF; DNA: TGTGCCAGCAGTTACGCGACAGGATCCGGGGCCAACGTCCTGACTTTC
V: TRBV7-2; size: -; J: TRBJ2-5; D: TRBD2; CDR3: CASSIGTRSPLYLETQYF; DNA: TGTGCCAGCAGCATCGGGACTAGATCGCCCCTCTACCTCGAGACCCAGTACTTC
V: TRBV5-4; size: -; J: TRBJ2-7; D: TRBD2; CDR3: CASSPTGGRGLEQYF; DNA: TGTGCCAGCAGCCCGACGGGCGGGAGGGGCCTGGAGCAGTACTTC
V: TRBV5-6; size: -; J: TRBJ1-2; D: -; CDR3: CASSSRRGALGYTF; DNA: TGTGCCAGCAGCTCGAGACGGGGGGCCCTTGGCTACACCTTC
V: TRBV11-2; size: -; J: TRBJ1-4; D: -; CDR3: CASSLNAGSEKLFF; DNA: TGTGCCAGCAGCTTAAATGCGGGGTCCGAAAAACTGTTTTTT
V: TRBV7-6; size: -; J: TRBJ2-5; D: TRBD1; CDR3: CASSLQGAVETQYF; DNA: TGTGCCAGCAGCTTGCAGGGGGCGGTGGAGACCCAGTACTTC
V: TRBV28; size: -; J: TRBJ2-7; D: TRBD1; CDR3: CASSFYQPGQVSYEQYF; DNA: TGTGCCAGCAGTTTTTACCAACCGGGACAGGTCTCCTACGAGCAGTACTTC
V: TRBV7-9; size: -; J: TRBJ2-2; D: -; CDR3: CASQEGTGAGELFF; DNA: TGTGCCAGCCAAGAGGGGACGGGGGCCGGGGAGCTGTTTTTT
V: TRBV2; size: once; J: TRBJ2-3; D: TRBD2; CDR3: CASSGGRGGRDTQYF; DNA: TGTGCCAGCAGTGGCGGCCGGGGCGGGAGGGATACGCAGTATTTT